Listed below are T cell receptor beta chains from one sample, sequenced in a study of shared clonotypes between healthy human individuals. Sequenced by immunoSEQ multiplex PCR; TCRdb stores in-frame clones only, minus some. Of over 1.5 million clones in the sample, 95% to 99% were seen once. The sample comprised naive CD4+ T cells sorted from blood. The receptors were sampled from a man younger than 40 in good health. The CDR3 runs from the conserved cysteine through the conserved F or W. D genes are given only for firm matches. Rows may omit the clone size; those that give it use once, few, many or a size class.

>-|TRBV29-1|-|TRBJ1-2
CSAGDGDLRGYTF
TGCAGCGCTGGGGACGGGGATCTTCGAGGCTACACCTTC
>TRBD2|TRBV7-2|-|TRBJ2-7
CASNIIYGGVEQYF
TGTGCCAGCAACATAATTTATGGGGGGGTCGAGCAGTACTTC
>-|TRBV18|-|TRBJ1-5
CASSPTDPGDRNQPQHF
TGTGCCAGCTCACCAACGGACCCCGGGGATAGGAATCAGCCCCAGCATTTT
>TRBD2|TRBV29-1|-|TRBJ2-7
CSAGTSGSVEQYF
TGCAGCGCCGGGACTAGTGGTTCGGTCGAGCAGTACTTC
>TRBD2|TRBV6-1|-|TRBJ2-3
CASSGLAGGDTQYF
TGTGCCAGCAGTGGCCTAGCGGGAGGAGATACGCAGTATTTT
>TRBD1|TRBV25-1|-|TRBJ1-2
CASSRLSTGGERYGYTF
TGTGCCAGCAGTAGGCTTTCGACAGGGGGTGAGAGGTATGGCTACACCTTC
>-|TRBV25-1|-|TRBJ2-4
CASSEYGVAAQNIQYF
TGTGCCAGCAGTGAATATGGAGTAGCGGCGCAAAACATTCAGTACTTC
>-|TRBV6-5|-|TRBJ2-3
CASTFADTQYF
TGTGCCAGCACCTTCGCGGATACGCAGTATTTT
>-|TRBV27|-|TRBJ1-5
CASSTRQTIKPQHF
TGTGCCAGCAGTACCAGACAGACTATCAAGCCCCAGCATTTT
>TRBD2|TRBV7-9|-|TRBJ2-7
CASSLAGAISYEQYF
TGTGCCAGCAGCCTAGCGGGAGCAATCTCCTACGAGCAGTACTTC
>-|TRBV7-2|-|TRBJ1-5
CASSSSLVYSNQPQHF
TGTGCCAGCAGCTCCAGTTTAGTTTATAGCAATCAGCCCCAGCATTTT
>-|TRBV11-3|-|TRBJ1-1
CASSKIQVNTEAFF
TGTGCCAGCAGCAAGATACAGGTAAACACTGAAGCTTTCTTT
>-|TRBV11-2|-|TRBJ2-2
CASSLGPGLNTGELFF
TGTGCCAGCAGCTTAGGTCCGGGACTGAACACCGGGGAGCTGTTTTTT
>TRBD2|TRBV28|-|TRBJ2-1
CASSFGLLAGSSYNEQFF
TGTGCCAGCAGTTTTGGCTTATTAGCGGGCAGCTCCTACAATGAGCAGTTCTTC
>-|TRBV18|-|TRBJ2-5
CASSPYGHQETQYF
TGTGCCAGCTCACCATACGGACACCAAGAGACCCAGTACTTC
>TRBD1|TRBV7-2|-|TRBJ2-3
CASSSRDRDADTQYF
TGTGCCAGCAGCTCCCGGGACAGGGATGCAGATACGCAGTATTTT
>-|TRBV5-1|once|TRBJ2-7
CASSLGAGPSYEQYF
TGCGCCAGCAGCTTGGGAGCAGGGCCCAGCTACGAGCAGTACTTC
>-|TRBV6-5|-|TRBJ1-4
CASSSIDEKLFF
TGTGCCAGCAGTTCCATTGATGAAAAACTGTTTTTT
>-|TRBV29-1|-|TRBJ2-1
CSVVYRDPNYNEQFF
TGCAGCGTTGTATACCGGGACCCTAATTACAATGAGCAGTTCTTC